This TCR beta chain came from a study of blood T cell repertoires in COVID-19. Study-wide context: There were acute and convalescent COVID-19 samples, and they came from the United States, Italy and Spain. PBMCs, B-cell-depleted T cells, or T cells were the source of the cDNA or gDNA that made up the material.

Original handling: It was from reference gene primer amplification that nucleated cell counts were estimated. Sequencing used immunoSEQ multiplex PCR; TCRdb keeps in-frame clones, though not all of them. V, J and clone size derive from that table, while D and trimming were established from the DNA sequence. The data show 150,000 to 200,000 clones, 85% seen once. During active infection, Seattle patients enrolled and were then monitored through disease. The sequence came from a woman aged 80 or over with COVID-19, enrolled during active disease. The material sequenced was peripheral blood.

CDR3 DNA sequence: TGCGCCAGCAGCTTAGCGGGAGGAGCGAATGAGCAGTTCTTC. Translating gives CASSLAGGANEQFF. This chain joins TRBV5-1 and TRBJ2-1, with 9 bases fitting TRBD2. Per germline, CDR1 SGHRS and CDR2 YFSETQ. The CDR3 totals 14 residues. The V gene end was trimmed by 2 bases and the J gene end by 7 bases; junction bases not matched to a gene: 4.